Presented here are 28 T cell receptor beta chains from one specimen sequenced in a study of T cells after posttransplantation cyclophosphamide. A marrow graft followed busulfan-fludarabine conditioning, with cyclophosphamide on days +3 and +4. Only in-frame clones appear in the TCRdb table, and some are missing; sequencing was by immunoSEQ multiplex PCR. The sample includes tens of thousands of clones, approximately 87% seen only once; the top ten take about 12%. This sample comprised PBMCs, obtained after allogeneic stem cell transplant with posttransplant cyclophosphamide. The receptors come from a female patient aged 30-39 years who received an allogeneic stem cell transplant from an unrelated donor, was CMV-positive, and had no GVHD. Some T cells may arise from the graft donor.

This clone turned up a few times. The CDR3 sequence: CASSSLDTEYEPQHF. The CDR3 DNA reads as TGTGCCAGCAGTTCCCTCGACACGGAATACGAGCCCCAGCATTTT. This chain links TRBV28 with TRBJ1-5, with D unresolved. Trimming removed 4 bases at V and 8 bases at J, with 18 bases between. Germline loops: CDR1 MDHEN, CDR2 SYDVKM. CDR3 length: 15 residues.

CDR3 sequence: CASSQDQGYYGYTF. The CDR3 DNA sequence: TGTGCCAGCAGCCAAGATCAGGGATATTATGGCTACACCTTC. The chain has TRBV14 and TRBJ1-2, with a possible D match to TRBD1 (5 bases). The CDR3 sequence is 14 residues long. Germline-derived CDR1 and CDR2 are SGHDN and FVKESK. The V and J ends lost 0 bases and 5 bases respectively, with 10 bases between them.

The chain has TRBV28 and TRBJ2-7; TRBD2 matches 7 bases. The CDR3 length is 13 residues. The germline CDR1 and CDR2 sequences are MDHEN and SYDVKM. Unmatched junction bases numbered 3, after V lost 6 bases and J lost 1 base. CDR3 loop: CASRAGLSYEQYF. The CDR3 nucleotides are TGTGCCAGCAGAGCGGGGCTTTCCTACGAGCAGTACTTC.

CDR3 in DNA: TGTGCCACCCAGGTAGCGGCGGGATCCTACGAGCAGTACTTC. It specifies CATQVAAGSYEQYF. V usage is TRBV15 and J usage is TRBJ2-7; D perhaps matches TRBD2 (6 bases). This CDR3 contains 14 residues. V dropped 8 bases and J dropped 1 base, with 15 bases sitting between them. Germline V CDR1 and CDR2: LNHNV, YYDKDF (reference sequence).

This sequence joins TRBV4-2 and TRBJ2-1, with 12 bases that match TRBD2. The CDR3 spans 15 residues. Unmatched junction bases numbered 6, after V lost 3 bases and J lost 9 bases. Germline values: CDR1 LGHNA, CDR2 YNFKEQ. In nucleotides, the CDR3 is TGTGCCAGCAGCCACCTCGGACTAGCGGGGCCTGAGCAGTTCTTC. Protein: CASSHLGLAGPEQFF.

This clone was detected a few times. The chain combines TRBV2 with TRBJ1-4, with D possibly TRBD1 on 5 matching bases. V was trimmed by 3 bases and J by 7 bases, leaving 12 bases between them. From germline, CDR1 is SNHLY and CDR2 FYNNEI. The CDR3 length is 14 residues. CDR3 sequence reads: CASSEWGVGEKLFF. CDR3 DNA: TGTGCCAGCAGTGAGTGGGGGGTTGGTGAAAAACTGTTTTTT.

The chain recombines TRBV5-1 with TRBJ2-7; 14 bases line up with TRBD2. Germline lookup yields CDR1 SGHRS and CDR2 YFSETQ. This CDR3 comprises 16 residues. V gave up 3 bases and J gave up 2 bases; unmatched junction bases: 4. The CDR3 is CASSWGTSGGTYEQYF. The CDR3 DNA follows: TGCGCCAGCAGCTGGGGGACTAGCGGGGGAACCTACGAGCAGTACTTC.

The chain has TRBV21-1 and TRBJ2-4; the DNA was not compared with TRBD2, the D call given in the table. TRBV21-1 is annotated as a pseudogene. The CDR3 length is 15 residues. The CDR3 coding sequence is TGTGCCAGCAACGTGAACCTAACATCGAGGGACATTCAGTACTTC. It encodes CASNVNLTSRDIQYF.

The chain uses TRBV5-1 and TRBJ2-1; 12 nucleotides align to TRBD2. Unmatched junction bases numbered 7, after V lost 7 bases and J lost 2 bases. The CDR3 is 16 residues long. Germline CDR1 reads SGHRS; CDR2 reads YFSETQ. CDR3 coding DNA: TGCGCCAGCCAACCTAGCGGGGGGGTGACCTACAATGAGCAGTTCTTC. It specifies CASQPSGGVTYNEQFF.

This chain uses TRBV6-5 with TRBJ1-4, with no clear D. The CDR3 loop spans 11 amino acids. Looked up from germline, CDR1 is MNHEY and CDR2 is SVGAGI. Deletions cut 5 bases from V and 10 bases from J, with 8 bases between. The CDR3 sequence is CASSRGGKLFF. The CDR3 coding sequence is TGTGCCAGCAGTCGCGGTGGAAAACTGTTTTTT.

The chain uses TRBV7-9 and TRBJ1-2; 9 bases are shared with TRBD1. J was trimmed by 5 bases and V by 1 base; bases with no gene match: 11. CDR1 and CDR2 (germline): SEHNR, FQNEAQ (reference sequence). The CDR3 spans 17 residues. This CDR3 reads CASSLVETGGGRYGYTF. CDR3 in DNA: TGTGCCAGCAGCTTAGTCGAGACAGGGGGGGGCCGGTATGGCTACACCTTC.

The chain carries TRBV6-5 and TRBJ2-3, with D perhaps TRBD2 (5 bases). Trimming removed 6 bases at V and 1 base at J, with 5 bases between. The CDR3 loop spans 12 amino acids. The germline V gene encodes CDR1 MNHEY and CDR2 SVGAGI. CDR3 in amino acids: CASRAGTDTQYF. In DNA, the CDR3 is TGTGCCAGCAGAGCGGGCACAGATACGCAGTATTTT.

The rearrangement uses TRBV30 and TRBJ1-5; the match to TRBD1 covers 9 bases. Germline V CDR1 and CDR2: GTSNPN, SVGIG (reference sequence). V was clipped by 1 base and J by 7 bases; unmatched bases: 5. This CDR3 region has 14 residues. CDR3 residues: CAWSGDRVQQPQHF. Here the CDR3 DNA reads TGTGCCTGGAGTGGGGACAGGGTCCAGCAGCCCCAGCATTTT.

This chain joins TRBV5-6 and TRBJ2-7, with D possibly TRBD2 on 5 matching bases. The V end was cut by 0 bases, the J end by 3 bases, with 10 bases between. CDR1 is SGHDT and CDR2 is YYEEEE in the germline V gene. The CDR3 runs to 14 residues. CDR3 loop: CASSLVATSYEQYF. CDR3 sequence (DNA): TGTGCCAGCAGCTTGGTAGCGACAAGCTACGAGCAGTACTTC. Combining the CDR3 with reference TRBV5-6 and TRBJ2-7 gives the whole variable domain DAGVTQSPTHLIKTRGQQVTLRCSPKSGHDTVSWYQQALGQGPQFIFQYYEEEERQRGNFPDRFSGHQFPNYSSELNVNALLLGDSALYLCASSLVATSYEQYFGPGTRLTVT.

This clone was seen once. J is TRBJ1-2 and V is TRBV7-3; D is uncertain. CDR1 SGHTA and CDR2 FQGTGA come from the germline V gene. The CDR3 loop spans 13 amino acids. The V end was cut by 1 base, the J end by 8 bases, with 11 bases between. The CDR3 DNA reads as TGTGCCAGCAGCTTAAGGGCTGGGCTCGGCTACACCTTC. As protein: CASSLRAGLGYTF.

This clone has a single count. This chain links TRBV27 with TRBJ2-6; TRBD1 aligns across 9 bases. The V segment lost 4 bases and the J segment 2 bases; nucleotides outside the gene matches: 6. The V gene's germline CDR1 is MNHEY and CDR2 SMNVEV (reference sequence). The CDR3 length is 17 residues. The CDR3 is CASSSGTGPAGANVLTF. For the CDR3, the DNA is TGTGCCAGCAGTTCCGGGACAGGGCCGGCTGGGGCCAACGTCCTGACTTTC. Filled out from reference TRBV27 and TRBJ2-6, the complete variable domain reads EAQVTQNPRYLITVTGKKLTVTCSQNMNHEYMSWYRQDPGLGLRQIYYSMNVEVTDKGDVPEGYKVSRKEKRNFPLILESPSPNQTSLYFCASSSGTGPAGANVLTFGAGSRLTVL.

The chain recombines TRBV10-1 with TRBJ2-5, with 10 positions matching TRBD1. CDR3 size: 15 residues. The V gene's germline CDR1 is WNHNN and CDR2 SYGVQD (reference sequence). The trim removed 3 bases at V and 1 base at J, leaving 2 bases unmatched. Here the CDR3 DNA reads TGCGCCAGCAGTGAAGGGACAGGGGTCCAAGAGACCCAGTACTTC. Translated: CASSEGTGVQETQYF.

This clone was counted only a few times. This chain uses TRBV6-6 with TRBJ1-1; TRBD1 matches 7 bases. The CDR3 consists of 15 residues. Germline V lookup: CDR1 MNHNY, CDR2 SVGAGI (reference sequence). The V segment lost 2 bases and the J segment 0 bases; nucleotides outside the gene matches: 3. CDR3 region: CASSYRTGMNTEAFF. As DNA, the CDR3 is TGTGCCAGCAGTTACAGGACAGGAATGAACACTGAAGCTTTCTTT.

The CDR3 region is CSVLSRNSYEQYF. CDR3 DNA: TGCAGCGTCCTTTCCAGGAACTCCTACGAGCAGTACTTC. The rearrangement uses TRBV29-1 and TRBJ2-5; D unresolved. The DNA end lines up better with TRBJ2-7; the J call may be wrong. CDR1 is SQVTM, CDR2 ANQGSEA, per germline. The CDR3 is made up of 13 amino acids.

The chain uses TRBV29-1 and TRBJ1-1; 8 bases fit TRBD1. V shed 4 bases, J shed 11 bases, and the junction held 6 bases outside the gene matches. The CDR3 has 11 amino acids. The V gene's germline CDR1 is SQVTM and CDR2 ANQGSEA. The CDR3 sequence: CSVGRQGLAFF. The CDR3, as DNA: TGCAGCGTTGGTAGACAGGGGTTGGCTTTCTTT.

V is TRBV18 and J is TRBJ2-7, with D unclear. The CDR3 length is 17 residues. Trimming left V 2 bases short and J 0 bases short, with 17 bases between. The germline CDR1 and CDR2 sequences are KGHSH and LQKENI. The CDR3: CASSPNRVGQISYEQYF. The CDR3 DNA sequence: TGTGCCAGCTCACCAAATCGAGTTGGGCAGATCTCCTACGAGCAGTACTTC. Supplemented by reference TRBV18 and TRBJ2-7, the full variable domain reads NAGVMQNPRHLVRRRGQEARLRCSPMKGHSHVYWYRQLPEEGLKFMVYLQKENIIDESGMPKERFSAEFPKEGPSILRIQQVVRGDSAAYFCASSPNRVGQISYEQYFGPGTRLTVT.

J is TRBJ2-3 and V is TRBV18; TRBD2 agrees at 13 bases. Per germline, CDR1 KGHSH and CDR2 LQKENI. The CDR3 has 18 amino acids. Trimming at V came to 7 bases and at J to 2 bases, leaving 12 bases not matched to a gene. The CDR3 loop is CASFPGLAGSYPTDTQYF. The CDR3 nucleotides are TGTGCCAGCTTTCCGGGACTAGCGGGGAGCTACCCCACAGATACGCAGTATTTT.

The chain combines TRBV30 with TRBJ2-7, with 8 bases lining up with TRBD1. With 3 bases clipped from V and 1 base from J, the junction kept 2 bases outside the gene matches. In germline, CDR1 is GTSNPN, CDR2 SVGIG (reference sequence). The CDR3 sequence is 13 residues long. CDR3 protein: CAWRGQGSYEQYF. CDR3 nucleotide sequence: TGTGCCTGGAGAGGACAGGGTTCCTACGAGCAGTACTTC.

This clone was seen more than once but under ten times. The J gene is TRBJ1-1, the V gene TRBV5-1; 7 nucleotides agree with TRBD1. The CDR3 runs 15 residues. V lost 4 bases and J lost 0; bases outside the gene matches: 6. The V gene's germline CDR1 is SGHRS and CDR2 YFSETQ. The CDR3 reads CASSAEQGMNTEAFF. In DNA form, the CDR3 reads TGCGCCAGCAGCGCAGAACAGGGGATGAACACTGAAGCTTTCTTT.

This clone was seen a single time. This chain connects TRBV9 to TRBJ2-1, with 9 bases lining up with TRBD2. This CDR3 has 16 residues. The germline CDR1 and CDR2 sequences are SGDLS and YYNGEE. V shed 1 base, J shed 6 bases, and the junction held 8 bases outside the gene matches. CDR3 in DNA: TGTGCCAGCAGCGTAAGGCAGCGGGGGGCAGTCAATGAGCAGTTCTTC. It specifies CASSVRQRGAVNEQFF.

This clone was detected only once. The rearrangement uses TRBV5-6 and TRBJ2-1; a possible D gene is TRBD1 (6 bases). The CDR3 length is 14 residues. The V and J ends lost 7 bases and 6 bases respectively, with 17 bases between them. CDR1 is SGHDT, CDR2 YYEEEE, per germline. The CDR3 protein is CASCGWGTSNEQFF. The CDR3 DNA reads TGTGCCAGCTGCGGCTGGGGGACATCCAATGAGCAGTTCTTC.

V usage is TRBV11-2 and J usage is TRBJ2-7, with TRBD1 matching over 9 bases. The CDR3 sequence is 14 residues long. Germline V gives CDR1 SGHAT, CDR2 FQNNGV. J lost 9 bases, V lost 4 bases, and 10 bases had no gene match. As DNA, the CDR3 is TGTGCCAGCAGCTGGGTAGGGGACAGGGTAGGGCAGTACTTC. The encoded protein is CASSWVGDRVGQYF. Together with reference TRBV11-2 and TRBJ2-7, the CDR3 gives the full variable domain: EAGVAQSPRYKIIEKRQSVAFWCNPISGHATLYWYQQILGQGPKLLIQFQNNGVVDDSQLPKDRFSAERLKGVDSTLKIQPAKLEDSAVYLCASSWVGDRVGQYFGPGTRLTVT.

The chain links TRBV6-5 to TRBJ2-3, with D possibly TRBD1 on 5 matching bases. V gave up 7 bases and J gave up 6 bases, with 14 bases separating them. Germline loops: CDR1 MNHEY, CDR2 SVGAGI. The CDR3 extends over 13 amino acids. The CDR3 DNA is TGTGCCAGCACAAGGGGATCCTCGGATACGCAGTATTTT. This gives the protein CASTRGSSDTQYF.